In its sample, the clone carrying this TCR beta chain was seen a few times. The CDR3 extends over 12 amino acids. Trimming cost V 0 bases and J 8 bases, with 7 bases left between them. Per germline, CDR1 LGHNA and CDR2 YSLEER. This record comes from a study of blood T cell repertoires in COVID-19. Study details: Samples came from the United States, Italy and Spain, spanning acute and convalescent COVID-19. The cDNA or gDNA used as material had been derived from T cells, B-cell-depleted T cells, or PBMCs.

Original data processing: Quantification of nucleated cells was approximated via reference gene primer amplification. Sequencing used immunoSEQ multiplex PCR; TCRdb keeps in-frame clones, though not all of them. That table furnishes V, J and clone size, whereas the DNA furnished D and trimming. The sample shows roughly 79,000 clones, roughly four fifths of them seen only once. The source is a human donor in a cohort sampled during active COVID-19. The rearrangement links TRBV4-3 to TRBJ1-2; D call uncertain. Sequencing used peripheral blood. The CDR3 reads CASSQDQRGYTF. The CDR3 DNA reads TGCGCCAGCAGCCAAGACCAACGGGGCTACACCTTC.